The 22 T cell receptor beta chains listed next were all sequenced from one sample in a study of cytomegalovirus exposure and HLA in healthy donors. The PCR employed 60 Vbeta primers together with 13 Jbeta primers. Sequencing used immunoSEQ multiplex PCR; TCRdb keeps in-frame clones, though not all of them. The sample has some 170,000 clones; roughly 79% are singletons. Sequencing was carried out using PBMCs. The receptors were sampled from a woman aged 50 to 65 in good health and CMV-seronegative.

This clone was recorded only once. V is TRBV7-2 and J is TRBJ2-7; 7 bases fit TRBD1. Per the germline V gene, CDR1 is SGHTA and CDR2 is FQGNSA. V dropped 4 bases and J dropped 0; count of bases not matched to a gene: 9. The CDR3 is 16 amino acids. Here the CDR3 DNA reads TGTGCCAGCAGCTCTCCGGACAGGACGGACTCCTACGAGCAGTACTTC. Translated, it gives CASSSPDRTDSYEQYF.

Concerning this clone itself: Other DNA sequences of this sample code for an identical CDR3. The rearrangement joins TRBV18 to TRBJ1-6; 8 bases match TRBD1. The CDR3 runs to 15 residues. From germline, CDR1 is KGHSH and CDR2 LQKENI. The V gene end was trimmed by 1 base and the J gene end by 13 bases; junction bases not matched to a gene: 9. CDR3 nucleotide sequence: TGTGCCAGCTCACCACTTGGGGACAGGTCTTCCCCCCTCCACTTT. It translates to CASSPLGDRSSPLHF.

V and J are TRBV4-3 and TRBJ2-3; 7 bases align to TRBD2. The CDR3 totals 16 residues. The V gene's germline CDR1 is LGHNA and CDR2 YSLEER. Trimming removed 2 bases from V and 1 base from J; junction bases left unmatched: 6. The CDR3 DNA reads as TGCGCCAGCAGCCAAATGGGAACTAGCGGCACAGATACGCAGTATTTT. Its protein product is CASSQMGTSGTDTQYF.

This chain connects TRBV18 to TRBJ1-2; 8 bases fit TRBD1. V shed 6 bases, J shed 6 bases, and the junction held 6 bases outside the gene matches. The CDR3 has 13 residues. The germline CDR1 and CDR2 sequences are KGHSH and LQKENI. This chain's CDR3 is CASSQGQGNGYTF. Written as DNA, the CDR3 is TGTGCCAGCTCGCAAGGACAGGGTAATGGCTACACCTTC.

The chain recombines TRBV7-9 with TRBJ1-4, with unresolved D. V was shortened by 5 bases and J by 8 bases, with 18 bases between the two germline ends. This CDR3 contains 15 residues. CDR1 is SEHNR, CDR2 FQNEAQ, per germline (reference sequence). CDR3 in amino acids: CASSPAIPAYEKLFF. The CDR3, as DNA: TGTGCCAGCAGCCCTGCAATACCTGCCTACGAAAAACTGTTTTTT. The whole variable domain, remainder taken from reference TRBV7-9 and TRBJ1-4, is DTGVSQNPRHKITKRGQNVTFRCDPISEHNRLYWYRQTLGQGPEFLTYFQNEAQLEKSRLLSDRFSAERPKGSFSTLEIQRTEQGDSAMYLCASSPAIPAYEKLFFGSGTQLSVL.

J is TRBJ2-2 and V is TRBV9, with TRBD2 matching over 10 bases. Germline V CDR1 and CDR2: SGDLS, YYNGEE. The CDR3 contains 19 residues. V was pared by 4 bases and J by 8 bases, with 20 bases of the junction left unmatched. CDR3 in DNA: TGTGCCAGCAGCAGCGATATTAGCTGGGCTAGCGGGAGAGAAGGGGAGCTGTTTTTT. This codes for CASSSDISWASGREGELFF. Looking up the rest from reference TRBV9 and TRBJ2-2 gives the full variable domain: DSGVTQTPKHLITATGQRVTLRCSPRSGDLSVYWYQQSLDQGLQFLIQYYNGEERAKGNILERFSAQQFPDLHSELNLSSLELGDSALYFCASSSDISWASGREGELFFGEGSRLTVL.

This chain connects TRBV9 to TRBJ1-5, with TRBD1 matching 7 bases. The V gene's germline CDR1 is SGDLS and CDR2 YYNGEE. The CDR3 loop spans 15 amino acids. V lost 3 bases, J lost 0 bases, and 3 bases stayed unmatched. The CDR3 spells CASSGRGNSNQPQHF. CDR3 sequence (DNA): TGTGCCAGCAGCGGCAGGGGGAATAGCAATCAGCCCCAGCATTTT.

The V gene is TRBV27, the J gene TRBJ2-1; 11 bases map to TRBD2. J gave up 9 bases and V 6 bases, and 10 bases lay outside the gene matches. The germline CDR1 and CDR2 sequences are MNHEY and SMNVEV (reference sequence). This CDR3 comprises 15 residues. The CDR3 protein is CASRVAGGALGEQFF. CDR3 bases: TGTGCCAGCAGGGTAGCGGGAGGGGCCCTGGGTGAGCAGTTCTTC.

The chain recombines TRBV5-5 with TRBJ1-2; D is possibly TRBD1 (6 bases). Germline CDR1 is SGHKS and CDR2 is YYEKEE (reference sequence). The CDR3 is 15 residues long. V was cut by 0 bases and J by 0 bases, with 9 bases left in between. CDR3 sequence reads: CASSLEQGANYGYTF. The CDR3 region has the DNA TGTGCCAGCAGCTTGGAACAGGGCGCTAACTATGGCTACACCTTC.

The chain combines TRBV10-3 with TRBJ1-1, with a weak D call TRBD1 (6 bases). V lost 6 bases, J lost 0 bases, and 11 bases lay in between. The germline V gene encodes CDR1 ENHRY and CDR2 SYGVKD. CDR3 length: 14 amino acids. The CDR3 DNA reads TGTGCCATCAGGGGACACTTCATGAACACTGAAGCTTTCTTT. Amino acid sequence: CAIRGHFMNTEAFF.

The chain combines TRBV5-4 with TRBJ2-2; TRBD2 agrees at 11 bases. CDR3 length equals 16 residues. CDR1 and CDR2 (germline): SGHNT, YYREEE (reference sequence). V was clipped by 0 bases and J by 5 bases; unmatched bases: 3. Here the CDR3 DNA reads TGTGCCAGCAGCTTGGCTAGCGGGGGGCTTACCGGGGAGCTGTTTTTT. Encoded protein: CASSLASGGLTGELFF. Full variable domain (outside the CDR3, taken from reference TRBV5-4 and TRBJ2-2): ETGVTQSPTHLIKTRGQQVTLRCSSQSGHNTVSWYQQALGQGPQFIFQYYREEENGRGNFPPRFSGLQFPNYSSELNVNALELDDSALYLCASSLASGGLTGELFFGEGSRLTVL.

The V and J genes are TRBV28 and TRBJ1-1; D remains ambiguous. V shed 4 bases and J shed 5 bases, with 14 bases lying between them. This CDR3 has 14 residues. Germline V gene sequence: CDR1 MDHEN, CDR2 SYDVKM. For the CDR3, the DNA is TGTGCCAGCAGTTCTCCCGCGTCGAGAACTGAAGCTTTCTTT. Translating it yields CASSSPASRTEAFF.

The J gene is TRBJ2-7, the V gene TRBV7-2, with 7 bases aligning to TRBD1. The CDR3 totals 14 residues. Germline V lookup: CDR1 SGHTA, CDR2 FQGNSA. The V segment lost 4 bases and the J segment 3 bases; nucleotides outside the gene matches: 6. The CDR3 is CASSSQGSYYEQYF. The CDR3 DNA is TGTGCCAGCAGCTCACAGGGGTCCTACTACGAGCAGTACTTC.

The genes are TRBV7-9 and TRBJ2-7; 7 nucleotides match TRBD1. In germline, CDR1 is SEHNR, CDR2 FQNEAQ (reference sequence). This CDR3 is 18 amino acids long. V gave up 6 bases and J gave up 3 bases; unmatched junction bases: 20. DNA for the CDR3: TGTGCCAGCAGTTCTTCTGGGGCCGGGACAGACTTATTCTACGAGCAGTACTTC. Protein: CASSSSGAGTDLFYEQYF.

V gene TRBV7-2 combines with J gene TRBJ1-2; D is unresolved. The CDR3 covers 14 residues. V shed 5 bases and J shed 4 bases, with 14 bases lying between them. Germline lookup yields CDR1 SGHTA and CDR2 FQGNSA. This chain's CDR3 is CASSPSPLSYGYTF. As DNA, the CDR3 is TGTGCCAGCAGCCCTTCCCCCTTGAGCTATGGCTACACCTTC. The full variable domain, its missing parts supplied by reference TRBV7-2 and TRBJ1-2, is GAGVSQSPSNKVTEKGKDVELRCDPISGHTALYWYRQSLGQGLEFLIYFQGNSAPDKSGLPSDRFSAERTGGSVSTLTIQRTQQEDSAVYLCASSPSPLSYGYTFGSGTRLTVV.

This clone was observed a few times. The V gene is TRBV28, the J gene TRBJ2-6; no clear D gene. Germline V lookup: CDR1 MDHEN, CDR2 SYDVKM. CDR3 length: 15 residues. V lost 5 bases and J lost 1, with 9 bases in between. CDR3 sequence: CASSTEISGANVLTF. The CDR3 region has the DNA TGTGCCAGCAGTACAGAAATATCTGGGGCCAACGTCCTGACTTTC. The complete variable domain, with remaining parts taken from reference TRBV28 and TRBJ2-6, reads DVKVTQSSRYLVKRTGEKVFLECVQDMDHENMFWYRQDPGLGLRLIYFSYDVKMKEKGDIPEGYSVSREKKERFSLILESASTNQTSMYLCASSTEISGANVLTFGAGSRLTVL.

The sample holds a few counts of this clone. The rearrangement links TRBV4-3 to TRBJ2-7; TRBD1 matches at 8 bases. Germline CDR1 reads LGHNA; CDR2 reads YSLEER. The CDR3 sequence is 16 residues long. V was pared by 0 bases and J by 5 bases, with 9 bases of the junction left unmatched. The CDR3 is CASSQDPGRGPDEQYF. CDR3 DNA sequence: TGCGCCAGCAGCCAAGATCCGGGCAGGGGGCCAGACGAGCAGTACTTC.

J is TRBJ2-1 and V is TRBV4-1, with 9 nucleotides matching TRBD1. The germline CDR1 and CDR2 sequences are MGHRA and YSYEKL. The CDR3 covers 14 residues. V lost 1 base to trimming and J lost 9 bases; unmatched junction nucleotides: 4. In DNA form, the CDR3 reads TGCGCCAGCAGCCAAGTGAGGACAGGGGTTGAGCAGTTCTTC. Translating gives CASSQVRTGVEQFF.

J is TRBJ1-4 and V is TRBV28, with TRBD1 as a possible D gene (5 bases). CDR1 is MDHEN, CDR2 SYDVKM, per germline. V gave up 1 base and J gave up 1 base, with 10 bases separating them. This CDR3 region has 16 residues. The CDR3 protein is CASSLFGGLTNEKLFF. In DNA form, the CDR3 reads TGTGCCAGCAGTTTATTTGGGGGACTAACTAATGAAAAACTGTTTTTT.

This sequence joins TRBV2 and TRBJ2-7, with 8 nucleotides matching TRBD2. The germline V gene has CDR1 SNHLY and CDR2 FYNNEI. V gave up 8 bases and J gave up 6 bases; unmatched junction bases: 6. The CDR3 loop spans 12 amino acids. The CDR3 DNA sequence: TGTGCCAGCGTTGAACGGGGGGGCGAGCAGTACTTC. This sequence encodes CASVERGGEQYF.

This rearrangement joins TRBV11-3 to TRBJ2-2, with D unclear. The CDR3 is 12 residues long. Germline values: CDR1 SGHNT, CDR2 YENEEA. V lost 6 bases, J lost 4 bases, and 6 bases lay in between. The CDR3 sequence: CASSSITGELFF. The CDR3 DNA is TGTGCCAGCAGTTCCATCACCGGGGAGCTGTTTTTT.

The chain is built from TRBV28 and TRBJ1-2; D remains ambiguous. This CDR3 region has 14 residues. Trimming took 6 bases from V and 4 from J, leaving 15 bases between them. Germline V gene lookup returns CDR1 MDHEN and CDR2 SYDVKM. The CDR3 DNA is TGTGCCAGCAGCTCCTATAAGGGAGGCTATGGCTACACCTTC. Translating gives CASSSYKGGYGYTF.